The source of this TCR beta chain is a study of blood T cells in healthy people across ages. Study background: The template switching approach captured approximately one barcoded beta molecule for every two T cells. Study findings and constraints: A strong correlation was found between TCR beta diversity and the percentage of naive T cells.

Primers used in a second PCR of roughly 6 to 11 cycles were a sample-barcoded 5' primer and a J-beta primer mix. TCRdb reanalysed the 5' RACE reads using MiXCR and keeps one entry per CDR3 protein. The data contain 600,000 to 1,000,000 distinct CDR3 sequences, 25% of them singletons. As for this clonotype: The antigen remains unidentified.

A further study also used this sample, focusing on T cells of mothers and their children. That publication notes: Second-round PCR products received sample barcodes and 2-4 random nucleotides from the M1S primer. Over 8 million TCR beta CDR3 reads were obtained from each mother, and around 2.8 million from each child.

The sequenced sample was blood. This TCR was sampled from a boy aged 5-17 years in good health.

Here the CDR3 reads CASSQDPGQYNEQFF. The CDR3 nucleotides are TGCGCCAGCAGCCAAGATCCTGGGCAGTACAATGAGCAGTTCTTC. The chain combines TRBV4-3 with TRBJ2-1; no firm D call. The germline V and J ends were trimmed by 0 bases and 4 bases, with 10 bases remaining between them. Germline CDR1 is LGHNA and CDR2 is YSLEER. The CDR3 is made up of 15 amino acids.